A selection of T cell receptor beta chains follows, all from one sample in a study of PD-L1 blockade in urothelial cancer. Repertoires were generated with immunoSEQ multiplex PCR, while TCRdb's copy carries only in-frame clones and drops some. Of over 45,000 clones in the sample, 70% to 90% were seen once. Sample: PBMCs, taken around atezolizumab (anti-PD-L1) treatment. Receptor source: a man aged 55-75 years with urothelial cancer. Both conserved end residues are part of each CDR3. Fields, in order: D gene, J gene, V gene, clone size, CDR3 protein, CDR3 DNA. A D gene is named only where the DNA matches it firmly. Part of the rows lack a size; the others show once, few, many or a class for expanded clones.

>TRBD2|TRBJ2-5|TRBV7-3|NA
CASSLAGGQETQYF
TGTGCCAGCAGCTTAGCGGGGGGCCAGGAGACCCAGTACTTC
>NA|TRBJ1-3|TRBV5-4|NA
CASSLSLGDGNTIYF
TGTGCCAGCAGCTTGTCTCTAGGGGATGGAAACACCATATATTTT
>TRBD1|TRBJ1-3|TRBV12-5|NA
CASGRTGTAGNTIYF
TGTGCTAGTGGTCGAACTGGGACAGCAGGAAACACCATATATTTT
>NA|TRBJ1-4|TRBV18|NA
CASSPQGTSANEKLFF
TGTGCCAGCTCACCCCAGGGGACGTCAGCTAATGAAAAACTGTTTTTT
>TRBD1|TRBJ1-6|TRBV7-2|NA
CASSSGQTSPLHF
TGTGCCAGCAGCTCGGGACAGACTTCACCCCTCCACTTT
>NA|TRBJ1-1|TRBV7-6|NA
CASSLAPGVGAFF
TGTGCCAGCAGCTTAGCGCCAGGGGTAGGAGCTTTCTTT
>NA|TRBJ2-3|TRBV7-9|NA
CASSSTGSDTQYF
TGTGCCAGCAGCTCAACGGGTTCGGATACGCAGTATTTT
>TRBD2|TRBJ2-7|TRBV19|NA
CASSPLAGPAYEQYF
TGTGCCAGTAGCCCTCTAGCGGGCCCAGCCTACGAGCAGTACTTC
>NA|TRBJ2-7|TRBV30|NA
CAWSLWGLEQYF
TGTGCCTGGAGTCTCTGGGGGCTAGAGCAGTACTTC
>NA|TRBJ2-3|TRBV4-2|NA
CASSQNQGLDTQYF
TGTGCCAGCAGCCAAAATCAGGGGTTAGATACGCAGTATTTT
>NA|TRBJ2-5|TRBV11-3|NA
CASSLRTGFEETQYF
TGTGCCAGCAGCTTACGAACAGGGTTTGAAGAGACCCAGTACTTC
>TRBD2|TRBJ2-1|TRBV19|few
CASSDSRGAPNEQFF
TGTGCCAGTAGTGACTCGCGGGGGGCTCCCAATGAGCAGTTCTTC
>TRBD1|TRBJ1-3|TRBV27|few
CASSLWDSSGNTIYF
TGTGCCAGCAGTTTATGGGACAGTTCTGGAAACACCATATATTTT
>TRBD1|TRBJ2-7|TRBV5-6|NA
CASSLPGQGAIEQYF
TGTGCCAGCAGCCTACCGGGACAGGGGGCAATCGAGCAGTACTTC
>TRBD1|TRBJ1-4|TRBV27|once
CASSLIGGGNEKLFF
TGTGCCAGCAGTTTAATAGGGGGCGGGAATGAAAAACTGTTTTTT
>TRBD1|TRBJ1-4|TRBV7-8|NA
CASSPRGTGREKLFF
TGTGCCAGCAGCCCAAGAGGGACAGGGCGAGAAAAACTGTTTTTT
>NA|TRBJ1-4|TRBV27|NA
CASSTGAQEKLFF
TGTGCCAGCAGTACAGGAGCCCAGGAAAAACTGTTTTTT
>TRBD2|TRBJ2-7|TRBV7-2|NA
CASSPSGGLYEQYF
TGTGCCAGCAGCCCGAGCGGGGGCCTTTACGAGCAGTACTTC
>TRBD2|TRBJ2-1|TRBV7-8|NA
CASSLTSRNNEQFF
TGTGCCAGCAGCTTGACTAGCCGGAACAATGAGCAGTTCTTC
>NA|TRBJ1-1|TRBV7-2|NA
CASSSTGVNTEAFF
TGTGCCAGCAGCTCGACAGGAGTGAACACTGAAGCTTTCTTT
>TRBD2|TRBJ2-7|TRBV7-2|NA
CASSVGTSGGYDF
TGTGCCAGCAGCGTCGGGACTAGCGGAGGGTATGACTTC
>NA|TRBJ2-3|TRBV10-3|NA
CAISEDRTADTQYF
TGTGCCATCAGTGAAGACAGGACGGCAGATACGCAGTATTTT
>NA|TRBJ1-1|TRBV11-2|NA
CASSSIRGTEAFF
TGTGCCAGCAGCTCCATTCGGGGCACTGAAGCTTTCTTT
>TRBD1|TRBJ2-7|TRBV29-1|NA
CSVEAQGAGAEQYF
TGCAGCGTTGAAGCGCAGGGGGCCGGAGCCGAGCAGTACTTC
>NA|TRBJ1-1|TRBV6-5|NA
CASSPNNLRNTEAFF
TGTGCCAGCAGTCCAAATAACCTACGAAACACTGAAGCTTTCTTT
>NA|TRBJ2-3|TRBV2|NA
CARAGGRIPDTQYF
TGTGCCCGCGCAGGGGGGAGGATCCCAGATACGCAGTATTTT
>TRBD1|TRBJ1-2|TRBV27|NA
CASSLDRGYGYTF
TGTGCCAGCAGTTTAGACAGGGGATATGGCTACACCTTC
>NA|TRBJ1-3|TRBV7-6|NA
CASSPTPGAGNTIYF
TGTGCCAGCAGCCCCACCCCAGGGGCTGGAAACACCATATATTTT
>TRBD1|TRBJ2-7|TRBV6-1|NA
CASRTGTGGLYEQYF
TGTGCCAGCAGGACCGGGACAGGGGGCTTGTACGAGCAGTACTTC
>NA|TRBJ1-1|TRBV6-5|NA
CASSYRVGHTEAFF
TGTGCCAGCAGTTACCGAGTGGGGCACACTGAAGCTTTCTTT
>NA|TRBJ1-1|TRBV7-3|NA
CASSSAGAGTEAFF
TGTGCCAGCAGCTCCGCGGGGGCAGGGACTGAAGCTTTCTTT
>TRBD1|TRBJ1-2|TRBV28|NA
CASSQTGDPRWGYTF
TGTGCCAGCAGTCAAACAGGGGACCCACGGTGGGGCTACACCTTC
>NA|TRBJ2-7|TRBV7-3|once
CASSLTSTGSSEQYF
TGTGCCAGCAGCCTAACCTCCACAGGGTCCAGCGAGCAGTACTTC
>TRBD1|TRBJ2-2|TRBV6-1|NA
CASSGRTGGARGGTGELFF
TGTGCCAGCAGTGGCCGGACAGGGGGCGCCAGGGGAGGCACCGGGGAGCTGTTTTTT
>NA|TRBJ1-1|TRBV28|NA
CASSIGPRGTEAFF
TGTGCCAGCAGTATCGGACCCCGGGGCACTGAAGCTTTCTTT
>TRBD1|TRBJ2-2|TRBV19|NA
CASSPGTGNTGELFF
TGTGCCAGTAGTCCGGGGACAGGGAACACCGGGGAGCTGTTTTTT
>TRBD2|TRBJ2-3|TRBV7-2|NA
CASSRDYTDTQYF
TGTGCCAGCAGCCGGGACTACACAGATACGCAGTATTTT
>NA|TRBJ2-7|TRBV5-6|once
CASSRVSHEQYF
TGTGCCAGCAGTAGAGTTTCCCACGAGCAGTACTTC
>TRBD1|TRBJ2-7|TRBV10-3|NA
CAISEPGQVRGEQYF
TGTGCCATCAGTGAACCGGGACAGGTTAGGGGCGAGCAGTACTTC
>NA|TRBJ2-5|TRBV7-6|NA
CASSWPPEGTPQETQYF
TGTGCCAGCAGCTGGCCGCCCGAGGGGACACCACAAGAGACCCAGTACTTC
>NA|TRBJ1-1|TRBV5-4|once
CASSYDRNTEAFF
TGTGCCAGCAGCTACGACAGGAACACTGAAGCTTTCTTT
>TRBD1|TRBJ1-1|TRBV19|NA
CASSIDRGQGVAFF
TGTGCCAGTAGTATAGATCGGGGACAGGGCGTCGCTTTCTTT
>TRBD1|TRBJ1-4|TRBV2|NA
CATGTGVSEKLFF
TGTGCCACCGGGACAGGGGTTTCTGAAAAACTGTTTTTT
>TRBD1|TRBJ2-2|TRBV6-6|NA
CASRDRGSAGELFF
TGTGCCAGCCGGGACAGGGGTTCGGCCGGGGAGCTGTTTTTT
>NA|TRBJ1-6|TRBV7-9|NA
CASSHQGSTYNSPLHF
TGTGCCAGCAGCCATCAGGGATCCACCTATAATTCACCCCTCCACTTT
>NA|TRBJ1-1|TRBV5-1|NA
CASSLRGGTEAFF
TGCGCCAGCAGCTTGCGAGGGGGCACTGAAGCTTTCTTT
>NA|TRBJ2-7|TRBV5-1|NA
CASSVRPGSYEQYF
TGCGCCAGCAGCGTGAGGCCGGGCTCCTACGAGCAGTACTTC
>NA|TRBJ1-4|TRBV6-6|NA
CASIPSGRTNEKLFF
TGTGCCAGCATCCCATCAGGCCGAACTAATGAAAAACTGTTTTTT
>NA|TRBJ1-1|TRBV7-8|NA
CASSLGGFGRNTEAFF
TGTGCCAGCAGCTTAGGAGGGTTCGGCAGAAACACTGAAGCTTTCTTT
>TRBD1|TRBJ1-2|TRBV7-8|few
CASSLVNRPPGGENYGYTF
TGTGCCAGCAGCTTAGTTAATCGTCCCCCAGGGGGCGAAAACTATGGCTACACCTTC
>NA|TRBJ1-3|TRBV19|NA
CASRPQGASGNTIYF
TGTGCCAGTAGGCCACAGGGAGCGTCCGGAAACACCATATATTTT
>NA|TRBJ2-7|TRBV7-2|NA
CASSLVNREQYF
TGTGCCAGCAGCTTAGTTAACAGAGAGCAGTACTTC
>TRBD2|TRBJ2-2|TRBV15|once
CATSRVGGGYTGELFF
TGTGCCACCAGCAGAGTGGGCGGGGGTTACACCGGGGAGCTGTTTTTT
>NA|TRBJ1-1|TRBV6-5|NA
CASSHDRTEAFF
TGTGCCAGCAGTCACGACAGGACAGAAGCTTTCTTT
>NA|TRBJ2-3|TRBV6-6|NA
CASSFGLHADTQYF
TGTGCCAGCAGTTTTGGGCTTCACGCAGATACGCAGTATTTT
>NA|TRBJ2-3|TRBV7-6|NA
CASSSDMDTQYF
TGTGCCAGCAGCTCCGACATGGATACGCAGTATTTT
>TRBD2|TRBJ2-5|TRBV4-1|once
CASSKEVAGGVETQYF
TGCGCCAGCAGCAAAGAGGTAGCGGGGGGAGTAGAGACCCAGTACTTC
>NA|TRBJ1-5|TRBV7-9|NA
CASSLGTAVNQPQHF
TGTGCCAGCAGCTTAGGGACAGCAGTTAATCAGCCCCAGCATTTT
>NA|TRBJ2-1|TRBV15|NA
CATSRDQQALYNEQFF
TGTGCCACCAGCAGAGATCAGCAGGCGCTCTACAATGAGCAGTTCTTC
>NA|TRBJ1-5|TRBV28|NA
CASSLRLVSQPQHF
TGTGCCAGCAGTTTGAGGCTGGTAAGTCAGCCCCAGCATTTT